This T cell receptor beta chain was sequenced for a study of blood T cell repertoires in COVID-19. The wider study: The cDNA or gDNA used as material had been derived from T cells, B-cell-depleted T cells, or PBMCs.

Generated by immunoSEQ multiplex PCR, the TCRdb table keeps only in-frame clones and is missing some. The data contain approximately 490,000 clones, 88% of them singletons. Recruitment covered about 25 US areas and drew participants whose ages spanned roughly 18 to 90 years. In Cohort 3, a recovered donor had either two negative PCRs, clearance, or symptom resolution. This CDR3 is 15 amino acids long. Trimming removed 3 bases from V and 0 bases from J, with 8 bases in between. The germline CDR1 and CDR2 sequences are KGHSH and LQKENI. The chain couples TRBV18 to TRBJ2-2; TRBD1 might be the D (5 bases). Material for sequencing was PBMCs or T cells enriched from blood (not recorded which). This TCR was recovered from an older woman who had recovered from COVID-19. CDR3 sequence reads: CASSPQTANTGELFF. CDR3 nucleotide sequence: TGTGCCAGCTCACCCCAGACAGCGAACACCGGGGAGCTGTTTTTT.